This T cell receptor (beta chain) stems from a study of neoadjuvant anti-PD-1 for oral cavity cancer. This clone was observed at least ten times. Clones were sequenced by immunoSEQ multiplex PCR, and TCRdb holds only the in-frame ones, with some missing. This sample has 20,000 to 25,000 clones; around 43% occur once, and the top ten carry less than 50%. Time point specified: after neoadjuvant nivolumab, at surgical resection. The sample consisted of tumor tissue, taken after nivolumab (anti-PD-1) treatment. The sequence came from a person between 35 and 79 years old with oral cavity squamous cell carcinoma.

CDR3 loop: CASSVGLGVDYGYTF. The CDR3 coding sequence is TGCGCCAGCAGCGTAGGGTTAGGAGTGGACTATGGCTACACCTTC. The V gene is TRBV5-1, the J gene TRBJ1-2, with D unresolved. The V end was cut by 4 bases, the J end by 3 bases, with 16 bases between. Per the germline V gene, CDR1 is SGHRS and CDR2 is YFSETQ. The CDR3 covers 15 residues.